The next 21 T cell receptor beta chains were all read from a single sample in a study of CD8 T cells in Susac syndrome. A quantity of about 0.5 to 1 ug RNA underwent reverse transcription using random hexamers. MiXCR, applied by TCRdb to the immunoSEQ multiplex PCR reads, yields one record per CDR3 protein. The sample lists roughly 150,000 distinct CDR3 sequences, 95% occurring once. Sample: CD8+ T cells from PBMCs. Receptors were obtained from a human donor with multiple sclerosis.

The count of this clonotype is one. Here the CDR3 reads CASSAGSPGNYGYTF. DNA of the CDR3: TGTGCCAGCAGCGCAGGGTCGCCGGGGAACTATGGCTACACCTTC. V is TRBV7-2 and J is TRBJ1-2, with D tentatively TRBD1 (5 bases). Looked up from germline, CDR1 is SGHTA and CDR2 is FQGNSA. Deletions cut 5 bases from V and 2 bases from J, with 15 bases between. The CDR3 consists of 15 residues.

The chain is built from TRBV29-1 and TRBJ2-7, with D perhaps being TRBD1 or TRBD2 (5 bases each). From germline, CDR1 is SQVTM and CDR2 ANQGSEA. The CDR3 extends over 13 amino acids. V gave up 6 bases and J gave up 5 bases, with 17 bases separating them. CDR3 amino acids: CSVPNPGPHEQYV. CDR3 in DNA: TGCAGCGTCCCCAACCCGGGGCCCCACGAGCAGTACGTC.

The chain uses TRBV19 and TRBJ1-5, with D hard to call. Germline lookup yields CDR1 LNHDA and CDR2 SQIVND (reference sequence). The CDR3 consists of 12 residues. V shed 0 bases and J shed 7 bases, with 4 bases lying between them. CDR3 sequence: CASSIDLQPQHF. CDR3 nucleotides: TGTGCCAGTAGTATAGATCTCCAGCCCCAGCATTTT.

The CDR3 DNA sequence: TGTGCCAGCAGTCCTCGGTGGAATGAGCAGTTCTTC. Protein sequence: CASSPRWNEQFF. The V call is TRBV27, the J call TRBJ2-1, with unresolved D. CDR1 MNHEY and CDR2 SMNVEV come from the germline V gene (reference sequence). CDR3 length: 12 amino acids. Trimming shortened V by 5 bases and J by 7 bases, and 9 bases separated the two germline ends.

CDR3 sequence: CASSPPEGPYEQYV. The CDR3 DNA sequence: TGTGCCAGCTCACCACCGGAGGGGCCCTACGAGCAGTACGTC. The chain carries TRBV18 and TRBJ2-7; tentatively, D is TRBD2 (6 bases). The CDR3 consists of 14 residues. Per germline, CDR1 KGHSH and CDR2 LQKENI. Trimming removed 0 bases from V and 2 bases from J, with 8 bases in between.

J is TRBJ2-3 and V is TRBV29-1, with TRBD1 matching 8 bases. V shed 6 bases, J shed 2 bases, and the junction held 4 bases outside the gene matches. Germline CDR1 is SQVTM and CDR2 is ANQGSEA. The CDR3 totals 13 residues. Written as DNA, the CDR3 is TGCAGCGTGACAGGGGCGTCCACAGATACGCAGTATTTT. Its translation: CSVTGASTDTQYF.

The rearrangement links TRBV5-1 to TRBJ2-7; 10 nucleotides agree with TRBD1. Germline V lookup: CDR1 SGHRS, CDR2 YFSETQ. The V gene end was trimmed by 2 bases and the J gene end by 6 bases; junction bases not matched to a gene: 11. This CDR3 has 16 residues. CDR3: CASSLRTGTGVIEQYF. The CDR3 DNA follows: TGCGCCAGCAGCTTAAGAACCGGGACAGGGGTTATCGAGCAGTACTTC.

This clonotype occurred once. V gene TRBV9 combines with J gene TRBJ2-7, with D possibly TRBD2 on 6 matching bases. The CDR3 sequence is 15 residues long. The V end lost 2 bases, the J end lost 3 bases, and 15 bases lay between the germline ends. CDR1 is SGDLS, CDR2 YYNGEE, per germline. CDR3 bases: TGTGCCAGCAGCGTCAGCCCAGGAGGGGTCTACGAGCAGTACTTC. It codes for CASSVSPGGVYEQYF.

CDR3 sequence (DNA): TGCAGTGCTCCAATATACAGGACTAACGCGCAGTATTTT. Protein: CSAPIYRTNAQYF. The chain joins TRBV20-1 to TRBJ2-3; D is perhaps TRBD2 (6 bases). Germline V gives CDR1 DFQATT, CDR2 SNEGSKA (reference sequence). This CDR3 is 13 amino acids long. V shed 5 bases and J shed 10 bases, with 19 bases lying between them.

This sequence joins TRBV23-1 and TRBJ2-7; the D gene is possibly TRBD1 (6 bases). TRBV23-1 has ORF status, its function being uncertain. V dropped 7 bases and J dropped 3 bases, with 13 bases sitting between them. The CDR3 length is 13 residues. The CDR3 region has the DNA TGCGCCAGCATCCGGGGACAAAACTACGAGCAGTACGTC. This codes for CASIRGQNYEQYV.

The chain uses TRBV7-3 and TRBJ2-2; D unclear. The CDR3 length is 12 residues. Germline V lookup: CDR1 SGHTA, CDR2 FQGTGA. Trimming cost V 5 bases and J 5 bases, with 6 bases left between them. The DNA for the CDR3 is TGTGCCAGCAGCCTTAAGACCGGGGAGCTGTTTTTT. The encoded protein is CASSLKTGELFF.

This rearrangement joins TRBV29-1 to TRBJ1-1, with unresolved D. Germline loops: CDR1 SQVTM, CDR2 ANQGSEA. The CDR3 totals 15 residues. V lost 2 bases to trimming and J lost 0 bases, with 13 bases between them. CDR3 DNA sequence: TGCAGCGTTGAAACTTGGCACCCTATGAACACTGAAGCTTTCTTT. It translates to CSVETWHPMNTEAFF. Complete variable domain (other parts from reference TRBV29-1 and TRBJ1-1): SAVISQKPSRDICQRGTSLTIQCQVDSQVTMMFWYRQQPGQSLTLIATANQGSEATYESGFVIDKFPISRPNLTFSTLTVSNMSPEDSSIYLCSVETWHPMNTEAFFGQGTRLTVV.

This clonotype was seen a single time. This chain connects TRBV12-3 or TRBV12-4 to TRBJ1-1; 8 bases are a match to TRBD1. This CDR3 has 15 residues. J gave up 4 bases and V 2 bases, and 6 bases lay outside the gene matches. In DNA form, the CDR3 reads TGTGCCAGCAGTTTAAGGACAGGGAAGAGCACTGAAGCTTTCTTT. Its protein product is CASSLRTGKSTEAFF.

The genes are TRBV29-1 and TRBJ2-7; the match to TRBD2 covers 9 bases. CDR1 and CDR2 from the germline V gene are SQVTM and ANQGSEA. The CDR3 is made up of 14 amino acids. With V trimmed by 4 bases and J by 5 bases, 9 bases remained unmatched. The chain's CDR3 is CSVAVAGGIDEQYF. The DNA for the CDR3 is TGCAGCGTTGCAGTGGCGGGGGGGATAGACGAGCAGTACTTC.

The chain carries TRBV6-5 and TRBJ2-5; 12 bases match TRBD2. The CDR3 totals 15 residues. The J segment lost 5 bases and the V segment lost 6 bases, leaving 7 bases of the junction unmatched. The germline V gene has CDR1 MNHEY and CDR2 SVGAGI. CDR3 sequence: CASRATGTSGETQYF. The CDR3 DNA follows: TGTGCCAGCAGAGCCACCGGGACTAGCGGGGAGACCCAGTACTTC.

In DNA, the CDR3 is TGTGCCACCAGTGACCCAGGGGAAACTAGCACAGATACGCAGTATTTT. Translation: CATSDPGETSTDTQYF. The V gene is TRBV24-1, the J gene TRBJ2-3; TRBD1 might be the D (6 bases). V was cut by 4 bases and J by 0 bases, with 13 bases left in between. The germline CDR1 and CDR2 sequences are KGHDR and SFDVKD. This CDR3 contains 16 residues.

The chain carries TRBV29-1 and TRBJ2-1, with 7 bases that match TRBD1. The V and J ends lost 6 bases and 2 bases, in that order; junction bases with no gene match: 10. Germline V lookup: CDR1 SQVTM, CDR2 ANQGSEA. CDR3 size: 15 residues. DNA for the CDR3: TGCAGCGTCCCTCGTCAGGGGGACCCCTACAATGAGCAGTTCTTC. It translates to CSVPRQGDPYNEQFF.

This sequence joins TRBV27 and TRBJ2-1; TRBD2 matches 8 bases. This CDR3 is built from 15 residues. The V gene end was trimmed by 2 bases and the J gene end by 5 bases; junction bases not matched to a gene: 5. Per germline, CDR1 MNHEY and CDR2 SMNVEV (reference sequence). The CDR3 loop is CASSLAGLEHNEQFF. Here the CDR3 DNA reads TGTGCCAGCAGTTTAGCGGGACTAGAGCACAATGAGCAGTTCTTC.

This rearrangement joins TRBV3-1 to TRBJ2-7, with 12 bases that match TRBD2. V lost 4 bases and J lost 2; bases outside the gene matches: 6. The CDR3 spans 16 residues. The germline gives CDR1 LGHDT, CDR2 YNNKEL (reference sequence). Here the CDR3 reads CASSRQGLAGTYEQYV. The CDR3 DNA reads TGTGCCAGCAGCCGCCAGGGACTAGCGGGTACCTACGAGCAGTACGTC.

This clonotype was seen once. The chain joins TRBV29-1 to TRBJ2-3, with 7 nucleotides matching TRBD2. This CDR3 has 15 amino acids. V lost 4 bases, J lost 3 bases, and 10 bases stayed unmatched. Germline V gene lookup returns CDR1 SQVTM and CDR2 ANQGSEA. The CDR3 sequence: CSVVRVAGGTDTQYF. The CDR3 DNA is TGCAGCGTTGTCCGCGTAGCGGGTGGAACAGATACGCAGTATTTT.

This clonotype occurred once. This chain connects TRBV10-2 to TRBJ1-1; weak D call: TRBD1 (5 bases). V was shortened by 6 bases and J by 3 bases, with 17 bases between the two germline ends. CDR3 length: 15 amino acids. CDR1 WSHSY and CDR2 SAAADI come from the germline V gene. In DNA, the CDR3 is TGCGCCAGCAGGGATATAAGTGTCAGGGACACTGAAGCTTTCTTT. Translated: CASRDISVRDTEAFF.